The rows below give T cell receptor beta chains drawn from one sample of a study of long-term antiretroviral therapy in people with HIV. The method was immunoSEQ multiplex PCR; TCRdb's version includes in-frame clones alone and lacks a portion of them. The sample yields roughly 28,000 clones, 88% seen once. The sample consisted of unsorted PBMCs, taken 0.5 years after starting antiretroviral therapy. The receptors were sampled from a woman aged 18-35 years with HIV. The CDR3 runs from the conserved cysteine through the conserved F or W. The D gene is left open where the match is weak. Clone size is shown for a subset of rows, as once, few, many or a class of expanded clone.

d_call	v_call	j_call	clone_size	cdr3_aa	cdr3_nt
NA	TRBV4-1	TRBJ2-1	NA	CASSQGGTRAYNEQFF	TGCGCCAGCAGCCAAGGAGGTACCAGAGCCTACAATGAGCAGTTCTTC
TRBD1	TRBV15	TRBJ1-1	NA	CATSTDRVGTEAFF	TGTGCCACCAGCACTGACAGGGTTGGGACTGAAGCTTTCTTT
NA	TRBV10-1	TRBJ2-3	NA	CASSEIGGSTDTQYF	TGCGCCAGCAGTGAAATAGGCGGGAGCACAGATACGCAGTATTTT
TRBD2	TRBV4-3	TRBJ2-7	NA	CASSQSLGLAGGYEQYF	TGCGCCAGCAGCCAATCATTGGGGCTAGCGGGAGGCTACGAGCAGTACTTC
NA	TRBV6-5	TRBJ1-1	NA	CASSKLNTEAFF	TGTGCCAGCAGTAAGCTGAACACTGAAGCTTTCTTT
NA	TRBV5-6	TRBJ2-7	NA	CASSLDRVSISGFGQYF	TGTGCCAGCAGCTTGGACAGGGTTTCCATTTCAGGGTTCGGGCAGTACTTC
NA	TRBV21-1	TRBJ2-7	NA	CASHYKWFEQYF	TGTGCCAGTCATTACAAGTGGTTCGAGCAGTACTTC
NA	TRBV7-7	TRBJ1-1	NA	CASSQRQNTEAFF	TGTGCTAGCAGCCAACGACAGAACACTGAAGCTTTCTTT
NA	TRBV4-1	TRBJ2-1	NA	CASSHILDEQFF	TGCGCCAGCAGCCATATTTTGGATGAGCAGTTCTTC
TRBD1	TRBV9	TRBJ2-3	NA	CASSVAGQGTTDTQYF	TGTGCCAGCAGCGTAGCTGGACAGGGGACGACAGATACGCAGTATTTT
NA	TRBV28	TRBJ1-1	NA	CASSSDTNTEAFF	TGTGCCAGCAGTTCGGACACAAACACTGAAGCTTTCTTT
TRBD1	TRBV29-1	TRBJ1-1	NA	CSVEQGAGTEAFF	TGCAGCGTTGAACAGGGGGCCGGCACTGAAGCTTTCTTT
NA	TRBV6-6	TRBJ1-1	NA	CASSSLRGSMNTEAFF	TGTGCCAGCAGCTCCCTCCGGGGGTCCATGAACACTGAAGCTTTCTTT
TRBD2	TRBV28	TRBJ2-7	NA	CASSFVGLAGGGISYEQYF	TGTGCCAGCAGTTTCGTAGGACTAGCGGGAGGGGGGATCTCCTACGAGCAGTACTTC
NA	TRBV5-4	TRBJ2-5	NA	CASRGETGSQETQYF	TGTGCCAGCAGGGGGGAGACAGGTTCTCAAGAGACCCAGTACTTC
NA	TRBV7-2	TRBJ1-5	NA	CASSLNGGYSNQPQHF	TGTGCCAGCAGCTTAAACGGGGGATATAGCAATCAGCCCCAGCATTTT
NA	TRBV21-1	TRBJ2-7	NA	CASSKARTGGSYEQYF	TGTGCCAGCAGCAAAGCCCGGACAGGGGGGTCCTACGAGCAGTACTTC
NA	TRBV27	TRBJ2-5	NA	CASSSSAGSGETQYF	TGTGCCAGCAGTTCCTCAGCCGGGTCCGGAGAGACCCAGTACTTC
NA	TRBV7-9	TRBJ2-1	NA	CTSRTGGLNEQFF	TGTACCAGCAGAACCGGGGGCCTCAATGAGCAGTTCTTC
NA	TRBV11-3	TRBJ2-1	once	CASSLRQGLTHYNEQFF	TGTGCCAGCAGCTTACGGCAGGGCCTGACCCACTACAATGAGCAGTTCTTC
NA	TRBV6-5	TRBJ2-7	once	CASSYTTVVVYEQYF	TGTGCCAGCAGTTACACGACGGTAGTCGTCTACGAGCAGTACTTC
NA	TRBV4-3	TRBJ2-6	few	CASSQDGSGANVLTF	TGCGCCAGCAGCCAAGATGGATCTGGGGCCAACGTCCTGACTTTC
TRBD2	TRBV5-6	TRBJ2-3	NA	CASSWGLNTDTQYF	TGTGCCAGCAGCTGGGGACTAAACACAGATACGCAGTATTTT
NA	TRBV5-1	TRBJ1-2	NA	CASSWGSFSPAGYTF	TGCGCCAGCAGCTGGGGCAGTTTCTCCCCCGCGGGCTACACCTTC
NA	TRBV28	TRBJ1-5	once	CASRPDLERNQPQHF	TGTGCCAGCAGGCCTGACCTTGAGAGGAATCAGCCCCAGCATTTT
TRBD2	TRBV7-2	TRBJ2-3	NA	CASSSGLVGSADTQYF	TGTGCCAGCAGCTCAGGACTAGTTGGGTCGGCAGATACGCAGTATTTT
NA	TRBV10-3	TRBJ2-3	NA	CAISGDRNPSTDTQYF	TGTGCCATCAGCGGTGACAGAAACCCAAGCACAGATACGCAGTATTTT
NA	TRBV10-3	TRBJ1-2	NA	CAIRLDIHGYTF	TGTGCCATCCGTCTGGACATCCATGGCTACACCTTC
TRBD1	TRBV9	TRBJ1-2	NA	CASNSGGFRNGYTF	TGTGCCAGCAACTCAGGGGGCTTCAGAAATGGCTACACCTTC
NA	TRBV18	TRBJ2-1	NA	CASSPGGNEQFF	TGTGCCAGCTCACCAGGCGGCAATGAGCAGTTCTTC
NA	TRBV28	TRBJ2-7	NA	CASSSSELYEQYF	TGTGCCAGCAGCTCCTCCGAACTCTACGAGCAGTACTTC
TRBD2	TRBV6-6	TRBJ2-1	NA	CASSLFGTRNEQFF	TGTGCCAGCAGTCTATTTGGGACTAGGAATGAGCAGTTCTTC
TRBD2	TRBV19	TRBJ2-7	NA	CASSTTGTTSYEQYF	TGTGCCAGTAGCACAACCGGGACTACCTCCTACGAGCAGTACTTC
NA	TRBV6-6	TRBJ1-1	NA	CASSPQGREAFF	TGTGCCAGCAGCCCACAGGGTAGGGAAGCTTTCTTT
NA	TRBV11-1	TRBJ1-1	NA	CASSFSDLSTEAFF	TGTGCCAGCAGCTTCTCGGATCTGAGCACTGAAGCTTTCTTT
TRBD2	TRBV27	TRBJ2-5	NA	CASSGLAGSQGFLETQYF	TGTGCCAGCAGTGGCCTAGCGGGATCTCAGGGTTTCTTAGAGACCCAGTACTTC
NA	TRBV18	TRBJ2-2	once	CASSPRDTRTNTGELFF	TGTGCCAGCTCACCACGGGACACCCGGACGAACACCGGGGAGCTGTTTTTT
NA	TRBV27	TRBJ2-6	once	CASSLSPSGANVLTF	TGTGCCAGCAGCCTTTCCCCTTCCGGGGCCAACGTCCTGACTTTC
TRBD2	TRBV14	TRBJ2-1	NA	CASSTTSGSRQFF	TGTGCCAGCAGCACTACTAGCGGGAGCAGGCAGTTCTTC
NA	TRBV27	TRBJ1-5	NA	CASSLRIGGSHQPQHF	TGTGCCAGCAGTTTAAGGATCGGGGGTTCACATCAGCCCCAGCATTTT
NA	TRBV5-1	TRBJ2-3	NA	CASSLERSSTDTQYF	TGCGCCAGCAGCTTGGAGCGCTCTAGCACAGATACGCAGTATTTT
NA	TRBV6-4	TRBJ1-2	NA	CASSGTGSGYTF	TGTGCCAGCAGTGGTACAGGGTCTGGCTACACCTTC
NA	TRBV6-1	TRBJ2-7	once	CASSVAGSYEQYF	TGTGCCAGCAGTGTCGCCGGCTCCTACGAGCAGTACTTC
NA	TRBV7-9	TRBJ2-6	NA	CASSDSSGANVLTF	TGTGCCAGCAGCGACAGCTCTGGGGCCAACGTCCTGACTTTC
NA	TRBV11-2	TRBJ2-5	NA	CASSLGPGVETQYF	TGTGCCAGCAGCTTAGGGCCGGGAGTAGAGACCCAGTACTTC
NA	TRBV6-6	TRBJ1-2	NA	CASSYSSTGYYGYTF	TGTGCCAGCAGTTACTCGAGCACAGGGTACTATGGCTACACCTTC
TRBD2	TRBV4-3	TRBJ2-3	NA	CASSPHLPVANSGASTDTQYF	TGCGCCAGCAGCCCACACCTTCCCGTGGCGAATAGCGGGGCCAGCACAGATACGCAGTATTTT
NA	TRBV6-6	TRBJ2-1	NA	CASVSLGRHLNEQFF	TGTGCCAGCGTATCACTCGGACGGCACCTCAATGAGCAGTTCTTC
NA	TRBV25-1	TRBJ2-5	NA	CASTSGAATPQYF	TGTGCCAGCACCTCTGGGGCGGCTACGCCCCAGTACTTC
NA	TRBV12-5	TRBJ1-1	NA	CASGLHRDLNTEAFF	TGTGCTAGTGGTTTACACAGGGACTTGAACACTGAAGCTTTCTTT
NA	TRBV28	TRBJ1-1	NA	CASSTQDHSGAFF	TGTGCCAGCAGTACCCAAGATCACAGCGGGGCTTTCTTT
TRBD2	TRBV7-2	TRBJ2-3	NA	CASSPQGLAGEGLDTQYF	TGTGCCAGCAGCCCCCAGGGACTAGCGGGAGAGGGTTTGGATACGCAGTATTTT
NA	TRBV28	TRBJ1-3	NA	CASSYSGLSSGNTIYF	TGTGCCAGCAGTTATTCAGGGCTAAGTTCGGGAAACACCATATATTTT
NA	TRBV7-9	TRBJ2-7	NA	CASSRVGTLPSYEQYF	TGTGCCAGCAGCCGTGTCGGGACACTTCCGTCCTACGAGCAGTACTTC
NA	TRBV6-6	TRBJ1-3	once	CASMRSSGNTIYF	TGTGCCAGCATGCGGAGCTCTGGAAACACCATATATTTT
NA	TRBV27	TRBJ2-3	NA	CASRLGDTQYF	TGTGCCAGCAGACTTGGAGATACGCAGTATTTT